One and the same sample provided the 4 T cell receptor beta chains below, sequenced in a study of blood T cells in healthy people across ages. Primers used in a second PCR of about 7 to 12 cycles were a sample-barcoded 5' primer and a J-beta primer mix. A single record per CDR3 protein comes from TCRdb applying MiXCR to the 5' RACE reads. Of about 730,000 distinct CDR3 sequences in the sample, roughly 41% are singletons; the top ten hold approximately 22%. The specimen was blood. The receptor source for this set is a woman aged 55-70 years in good health.

Note on this clonotype: A much larger clone is a single base away; this may be a read error. The V and J genes are TRBV4-3 and TRBJ2-7, with D possibly being TRBD2 (7 bases). This CDR3 spans 19 amino acids. V was clipped by 2 bases and J by 5 bases, with 28 bases between them. CDR1 and CDR2 from the germline V gene are LGHNA and YSLEER. CDR3 nucleotides: TGCGCCAGCAGCCAAAACCCGGGGGGCATTAAGACAGAGGCGGACGAGCAGTACTTC. This translates into CASSQNPGGIKTEADEQYF.

At least ten counts were recorded for this clonotype. The chain links TRBV29-1 to TRBJ1-4, with a possible D match to TRBD1 (5 bases). The CDR3 spans 15 residues. V was shortened by 4 bases and J by 0 bases, with 12 bases between the two germline ends. Per germline, CDR1 SQVTM and CDR2 ANQGSEA. The CDR3 nucleotides are TGCAGCGTTGCTGGGGCAGGAGCAACTAATGAAAAACTGTTTTTT. Protein sequence: CSVAGAGATNEKLFF.

This chain joins TRBV12-3 or TRBV12-4 and TRBJ1-5; no clear D. Deletions cut 0 bases from V and 6 bases from J, with 12 bases between. This CDR3 has 15 residues. The chain's CDR3 is CASSLASGEGQPQHF. The CDR3 DNA follows: TGTGCCAGCAGTTTAGCGAGTGGGGAAGGTCAGCCCCAGCATTTT.

In its sample, this clonotype was seen once. V and J are TRBV3-1 and TRBJ2-1, with 11 bases fitting TRBD2. The CDR3 contains 14 residues. The germline V gene encodes CDR1 LGHDT and CDR2 YNNKEL (reference sequence). The V gene end was trimmed by 4 bases and the J gene end by 15 bases; junction bases not matched to a gene: 11. The CDR3 sequence: CASSPRDLTSGGFF. Here the CDR3 DNA reads TGTGCCAGCAGCCCCCGCGACCTCACTAGCGGGGGGTTCTTC.